Below are 5 T cell receptor beta chains sequenced from a single sample in a study of blood T cell repertoires in COVID-19. Generated by immunoSEQ multiplex PCR, the TCRdb table keeps only in-frame clones and is missing some. The sample has around 100,000 clones, about 90% seen once; the top ten hold 6.5% to 8%. Sequencing was performed on peripheral blood. The receptor set was obtained from a man aged 30 to 39 in a cohort sampled during active COVID-19.

The rearrangement uses TRBV25-1 and TRBJ2-7; a possible D gene is TRBD1 (5 bases). Germline V CDR1 and CDR2: MGHDK, SYGVNS. The CDR3 is made up of 13 amino acids. The V end was cut by 6 bases, the J end by 2 bases, with 11 bases between. For the CDR3, the DNA is TGTGCCAGCAGGTCCGACAGCACCTACGAGCAGTACTTC. The encoded protein is CASRSDSTYEQYF.

The CDR3 here is CASRHRQTTDTQYF. The CDR3 DNA reads TGTGCCAGTAGGCACAGACAGACCACAGATACGCAGTATTTT. This chain connects TRBV19 to TRBJ2-3; possible D gene TRBD1, 5 bases. Germline CDR1 reads LNHDA; CDR2 reads SQIVND (reference sequence). The CDR3 loop spans 14 amino acids. Trimming removed 6 bases from V and 2 bases from J, with 12 bases in between. The full variable domain, rest sourced from reference TRBV19 and TRBJ2-3, is DGGITQSPKYLFRKEGQNVTLSCEQNLNHDAMYWYRQDPGQGLRLIYYSQIVNDFQKGDIAEGYSVSREKKESFPLTVTSAQKNPTAFYLCASRHRQTTDTQYFGPGTRLTVL.

The CDR3 DNA reads as TGTGCCAGTTGCCGGGACAGGAGTTACAATGAGCAGTTCTTC. It encodes CASCRDRSYNEQFF. This chain links TRBV19 with TRBJ2-1; 8 bases match TRBD1. V gave up 8 bases and J gave up 4 bases; unmatched junction bases: 7. Germline CDR1 reads LNHDA; CDR2 reads SQIVND (reference sequence). The CDR3 runs to 14 residues.

The chain carries TRBV4-2 and TRBJ2-7; 9 bases map to TRBD2. The CDR3 has 15 residues. Germline assignment: CDR1 LGHNA and CDR2 YNFKEQ. V was clipped by 0 bases and J by 2 bases; unmatched bases: 2. The CDR3 protein is CASSQDAGGAYEQYF. In DNA, the CDR3 is TGTGCCAGCAGCCAAGATGCGGGGGGGGCCTACGAGCAGTACTTC.

The rearrangement joins TRBV11-2 to TRBJ1-1; 12 bases map to TRBD1. CDR1 SGHAT and CDR2 FQNNGV come from the germline V gene. This CDR3 comprises 17 residues. Germline trimming cut 3 bases from V and 3 bases from J; bases unmatched to any gene: 8. DNA for the CDR3: TGTGCCAGCAGCTTGCGGGACAGGGGGCTTGGGGACACTGAAGCTTTCTTT. Amino acid sequence: CASSLRDRGLGDTEAFF.